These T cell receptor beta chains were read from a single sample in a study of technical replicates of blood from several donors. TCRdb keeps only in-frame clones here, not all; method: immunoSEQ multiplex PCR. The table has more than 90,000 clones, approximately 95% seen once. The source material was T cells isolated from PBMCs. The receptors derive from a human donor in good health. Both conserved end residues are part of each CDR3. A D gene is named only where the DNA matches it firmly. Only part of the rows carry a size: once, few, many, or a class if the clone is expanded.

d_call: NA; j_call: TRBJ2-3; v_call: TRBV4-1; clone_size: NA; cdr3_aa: CASSQDEALDTQYF; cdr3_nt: TGCGCCAGCAGCCAAGATGAGGCCTTGGATACGCAGTATTTT
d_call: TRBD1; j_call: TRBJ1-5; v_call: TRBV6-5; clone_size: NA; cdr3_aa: CASSRDREGNQPQHF; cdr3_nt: TGTGCCAGCAGTAGAGACAGGGAGGGCAATCAGCCCCAGCATTTT
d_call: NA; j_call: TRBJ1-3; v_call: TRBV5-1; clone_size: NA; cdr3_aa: CASSPQTGGNTIYF; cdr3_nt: TGCGCCAGCAGCCCCCAGACGGGTGGAAACACCATATATTTT
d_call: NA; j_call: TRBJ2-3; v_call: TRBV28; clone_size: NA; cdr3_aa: CASSLIADTQYF; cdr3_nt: TGTGCCAGCAGTTTAATCGCAGATACGCAGTATTTT
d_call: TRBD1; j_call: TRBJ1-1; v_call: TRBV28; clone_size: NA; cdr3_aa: CASSSTYTGGRGTEAFF; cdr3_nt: TGTGCCAGCAGTTCCACTTATACAGGGGGCAGGGGCACTGAAGCTTTCTTT
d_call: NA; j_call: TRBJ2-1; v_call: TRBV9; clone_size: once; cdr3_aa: CASSENQRNYNEQFF; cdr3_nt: TGTGCCAGCAGCGAGAACCAGCGGAATTACAATGAGCAGTTCTTC
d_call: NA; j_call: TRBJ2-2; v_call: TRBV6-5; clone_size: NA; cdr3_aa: CASNTGYTGELFF; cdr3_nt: TGTGCCAGCAATACAGGATACACCGGGGAGCTGTTTTTT
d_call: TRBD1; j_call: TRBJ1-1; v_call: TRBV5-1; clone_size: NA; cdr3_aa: CASSLTELTGSEAFF; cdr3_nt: TGCGCCAGCAGCCTTACCGAACTGACAGGGTCTGAAGCTTTCTTT
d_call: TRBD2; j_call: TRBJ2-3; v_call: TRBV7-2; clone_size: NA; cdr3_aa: CASSLWTSGISDTQYF; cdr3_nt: TGTGCCAGCAGCCTCTGGACTAGCGGGATCTCGGATACGCAGTATTTT
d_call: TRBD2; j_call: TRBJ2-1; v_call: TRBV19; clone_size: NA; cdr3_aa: CASSIAPPLLAGGEQFF; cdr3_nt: TGTGCCAGTAGTATAGCCCCACCCTTACTAGCGGGAGGTGAGCAGTTCTTC
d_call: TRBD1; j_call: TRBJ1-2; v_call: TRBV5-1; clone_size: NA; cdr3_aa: CASSFRQGINYGYTF; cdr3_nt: TGCGCCAGCAGCTTTAGACAGGGGATTAACTATGGCTACACCTTC
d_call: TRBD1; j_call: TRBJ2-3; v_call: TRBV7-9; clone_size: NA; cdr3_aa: CASSLRSAQGPTDTQYF; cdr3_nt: TGTGCCAGCAGCTTACGTTCGGCACAGGGGCCCACAGATACGCAGTATTTT
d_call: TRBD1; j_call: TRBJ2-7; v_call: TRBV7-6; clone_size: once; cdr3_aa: CASSPQGGAWYEQYF; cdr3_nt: TGTGCCAGCAGCCCCCAAGGGGGCGCCTGGTACGAGCAGTACTTC
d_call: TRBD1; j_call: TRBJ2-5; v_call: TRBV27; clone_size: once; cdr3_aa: CASSSVKMTGVQETQYF; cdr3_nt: TGTGCCAGCAGTTCCGTTAAGATGACAGGGGTTCAAGAGACCCAGTACTTC
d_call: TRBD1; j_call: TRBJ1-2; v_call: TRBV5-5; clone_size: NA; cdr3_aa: CASSSDDRVYGYTF; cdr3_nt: TGTGCCAGCAGCTCGGACGACAGGGTGTACGGCTACACCTTC
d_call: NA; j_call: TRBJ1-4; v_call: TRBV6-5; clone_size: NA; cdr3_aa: CASSLTGAEKLFF; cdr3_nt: TGTGCCAGCAGTTTGACAGGAGCCGAAAAACTGTTTTTT
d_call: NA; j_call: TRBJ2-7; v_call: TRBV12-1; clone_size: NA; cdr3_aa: CASSSRDRVSYEQYF; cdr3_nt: TGTGCCAGCAGCTCCCGGGACAGGGTCTCCTACGAGCAGTACTTC
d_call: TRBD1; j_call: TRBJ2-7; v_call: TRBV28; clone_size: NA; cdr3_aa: CASFSGTVAYEQYF; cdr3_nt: TGTGCCAGCTTTTCCGGGACAGTAGCCTACGAGCAGTACTTC
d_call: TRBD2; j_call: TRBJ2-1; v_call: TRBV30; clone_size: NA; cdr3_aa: CAWSITSVNYNEQFF; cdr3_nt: TGTGCCTGGAGTATAACTAGCGTTAACTACAATGAGCAGTTCTTC
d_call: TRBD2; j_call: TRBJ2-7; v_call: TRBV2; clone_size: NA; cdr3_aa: CASSELKGLVSEQYF; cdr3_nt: TGTGCCAGCAGTGAATTAAAGGGACTAGTCTCCGAGCAGTACTTC
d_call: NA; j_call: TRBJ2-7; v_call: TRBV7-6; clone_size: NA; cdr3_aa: CASSLARTPFYEQYF; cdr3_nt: TGTGCCAGCAGCTTAGCCCGGACACCTTTCTACGAGCAGTACTTC
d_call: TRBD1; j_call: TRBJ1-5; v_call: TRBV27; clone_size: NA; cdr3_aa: CASSFYGTGKMTQPQHF; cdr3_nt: TGTGCCAGCAGTTTCTATGGGACAGGGAAAATGACCCAGCCCCAGCATTTT
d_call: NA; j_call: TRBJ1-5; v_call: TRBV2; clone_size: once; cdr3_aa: CASSGQANNQPQHF; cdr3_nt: TGTGCCAGCAGTGGGCAGGCCAACAATCAGCCCCAGCATTTT
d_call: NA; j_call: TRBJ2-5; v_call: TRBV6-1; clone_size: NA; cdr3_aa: CASSISRETQYF; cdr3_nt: TGTGCCAGCAGTATCAGTCGCGAGACCCAGTACTTC
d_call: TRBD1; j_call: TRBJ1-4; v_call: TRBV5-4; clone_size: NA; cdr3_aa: CASSAGTGVSEKLFF; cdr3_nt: TGTGCCAGCAGCGCCGGGACAGGGGTCAGTGAAAAACTGTTTTTT
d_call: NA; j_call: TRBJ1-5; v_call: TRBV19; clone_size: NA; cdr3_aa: CASSLLDQPQHF; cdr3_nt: TGTGCCAGTAGTTTACTCGATCAGCCCCAGCATTTT
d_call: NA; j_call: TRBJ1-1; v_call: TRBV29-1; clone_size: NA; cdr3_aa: CSVGGGNTEAFF; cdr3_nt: TGCAGCGTTGGGGGGGGGAACACTGAAGCTTTCTTT
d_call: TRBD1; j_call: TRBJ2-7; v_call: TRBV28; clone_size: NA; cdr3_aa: CASSRTGDFSEQYF; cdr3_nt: TGTGCCAGCAGCCGCACAGGGGATTTTTCCGAGCAGTACTTC
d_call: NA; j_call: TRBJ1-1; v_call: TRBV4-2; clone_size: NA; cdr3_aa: CASSQGLRENTEAFF; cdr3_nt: TGTGCCAGCAGCCAAGGTTTACGGGAGAACACTGAAGCTTTCTTT
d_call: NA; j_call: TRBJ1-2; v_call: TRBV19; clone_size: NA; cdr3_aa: CASSGRTVNYGYTF; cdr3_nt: TGTGCCAGTAGTGGCCGGACAGTGAACTATGGCTACACCTTC
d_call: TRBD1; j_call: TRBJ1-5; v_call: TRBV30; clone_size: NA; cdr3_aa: CAWSNRGDQPQHF; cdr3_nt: TGTGCCTGGAGTAACAGGGGAGATCAGCCCCAGCATTTT
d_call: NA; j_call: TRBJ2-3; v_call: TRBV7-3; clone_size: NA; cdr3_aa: CASSVRDFTDTQYF; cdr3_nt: TGTGCCAGCAGCGTCCGGGACTTCACAGATACGCAGTATTTT
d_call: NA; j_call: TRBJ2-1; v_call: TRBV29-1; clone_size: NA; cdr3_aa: CSGSQGLRNHEQFF; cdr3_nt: TGCAGCGGCAGCCAAGGACTCCGGAACCATGAGCAGTTCTTC
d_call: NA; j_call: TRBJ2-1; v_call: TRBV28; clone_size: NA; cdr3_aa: CASSPTGSSYNEQFF; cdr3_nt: TGTGCCAGCAGTCCGACAGGAAGCTCCTACAATGAGCAGTTCTTC
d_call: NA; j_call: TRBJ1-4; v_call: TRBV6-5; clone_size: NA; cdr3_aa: CASRRDSATNEKLFF; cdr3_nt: TGTGCCAGCAGGCGGGACTCGGCAACTAATGAAAAACTGTTTTTT
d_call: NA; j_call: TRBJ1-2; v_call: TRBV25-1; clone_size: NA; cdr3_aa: CASSVTAYGYTF; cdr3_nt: TGTGCCAGCAGTGTAACAGCCTATGGCTACACCTTC
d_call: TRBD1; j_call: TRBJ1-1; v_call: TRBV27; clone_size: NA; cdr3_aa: CASSRTGSTEAFF; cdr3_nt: TGTGCCAGCAGCCGGACAGGGTCCACTGAAGCTTTCTTT
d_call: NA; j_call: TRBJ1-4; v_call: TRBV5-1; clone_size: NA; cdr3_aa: CASSFVQGGNEKLFF; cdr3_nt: TGCGCCAGCAGCTTTGTGCAGGGCGGTAATGAAAAACTGTTTTTT
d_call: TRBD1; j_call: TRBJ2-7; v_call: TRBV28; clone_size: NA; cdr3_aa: CASSVRGYTYEQYF; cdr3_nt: TGTGCCAGCAGTGTCAGGGGGTATACGTACGAGCAGTACTTC